This T cell receptor beta chain was identified in a study of control samples from healthy donors and cancer patients. With 4 bases removed from V and 5 bases from J, the gap between germline ends came to 11 bases. The germline V gene encodes CDR1 LNHDA and CDR2 SQIVND (reference sequence). The length of the CDR3 is 14 residues. This clone has more than one count but fewer than ten. TCRdb's table, derived via immunoSEQ multiplex PCR, lists solely in-frame clones and lacks some. Among roughly 30,000 clones, around three quarters were seen once, and the ten largest hold 20% to 25%. Sequenced material: PBMCs. The TCR was taken from a man aged 60 to 75 with head and neck cancer. This sequence joins TRBV19 and TRBJ2-2; D is unresolved. DNA of the CDR3: TGTGCCAGTAGTACCTGGACGGATACCGGGGAGCTGTTTTTT. Protein product: CASSTWTDTGELFF.